Sequencing of this TCR beta chain was carried out in a study of cytomegalovirus exposure and HLA in healthy donors. For the study at large: Earlier work reported 100 million or so unique TCR beta sequences from 180 million or so T cells. Among approximately 400 genotyped donors, about 80% fell in the Caucasian-associated ancestry cluster.

The PCR ran on 60 Vbeta and 13 Jbeta primers. TCRdb's copy holds only in-frame clones and misses some; the assay was immunoSEQ multiplex PCR. The data contain tens of thousands of clones, 72% of them singletons. Looked up from germline, CDR1 is MNHNS and CDR2 is SASEGT. The CDR3 length is 13 residues. V was clipped by 7 bases and J by 5 bases, with 14 bases between them. Notes on this clone: The antigen is unknown.

Study results and limitations: TCR association rates varied by HLA locus in a later analysis, with DRB1 highest and HLA-C lowest.

This clonotype originated in a woman aged 45 to 65 in good health and CMV-seronegative. This sequence joins TRBV6-1 and TRBJ1-2; a weak D match, TRBD1 (5 bases). Sequences were obtained from PBMCs. CDR3 residues: CASNRYSEYGYTF. The CDR3 region has the DNA TGTGCCAGCAACAGGTACAGCGAATATGGCTACACCTTC.